This note documents a single TCR beta chain sequence. At one end, the junction sequence differs from germline, possibly due to a read error. These data come from a study of tumor and adjacent non-tumor tissue in lung cancer. The CDR3 length is 14 residues. From germline, CDR1 is MNHNY and CDR2 SVGAGI (reference sequence). A modified ARM-PCR protocol with three rounds of nested PCR amplified TCRbeta. Using its own MiXCR run on the multiplex PCR reads, TCRdb lists one record per CDR3 protein. The sample yields tens of thousands of distinct CDR3 sequences, roughly 70% seen once. No cell sorting was done before RNA was extracted from the tissue. More than 3 cm separated this lung sample from the edge of the tumor.

The chain couples TRBV6-6 to TRBJ2-1, with D tentatively TRBD1 or TRBD2 (5 bases each). Sequencing was carried out using distant non-tumor lung tissue. This TCR was recovered from a woman aged 45-65 years with non-small cell lung cancer. CDR3 nucleotide sequence: TGTGCCAGCAGTTTGGGGGAGACATACAATGAACAGTTCTTC. This encodes CASSLGETYNEQFF.